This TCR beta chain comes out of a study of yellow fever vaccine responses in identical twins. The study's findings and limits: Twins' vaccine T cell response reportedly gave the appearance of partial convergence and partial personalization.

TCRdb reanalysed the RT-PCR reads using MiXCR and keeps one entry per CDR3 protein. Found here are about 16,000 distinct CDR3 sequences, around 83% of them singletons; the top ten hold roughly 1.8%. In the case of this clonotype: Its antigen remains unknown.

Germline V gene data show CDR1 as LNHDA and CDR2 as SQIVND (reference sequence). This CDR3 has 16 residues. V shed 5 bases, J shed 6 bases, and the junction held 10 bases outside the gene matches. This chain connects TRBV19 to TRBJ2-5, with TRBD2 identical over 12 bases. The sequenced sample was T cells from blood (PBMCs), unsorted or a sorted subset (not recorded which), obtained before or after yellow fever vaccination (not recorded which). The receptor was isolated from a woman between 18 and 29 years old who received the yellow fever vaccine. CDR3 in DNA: TGTGCCAGTAGTTCGACTTCTCTAGCGGGAGGGAAGACCCAGTACTTC. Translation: CASSSTSLAGGKTQYF.